Shown below are 26 T cell receptor beta chains from a single sample sequenced in a study of cytotoxic CD8 clonotypes in ibrutinib-treated CLL. The data were produced by immunoSEQ multiplex PCR, yet TCRdb's version contains in-frame clones alone and is incomplete. The sample carries 65,000 to 90,000 clones, less than 90% recorded once. The starting material was PBMCs, obtained after 24 months of ibrutinib treatment. The receptors stem from a human donor with chronic lymphocytic leukemia.

The chain couples TRBV7-9 to TRBJ2-7, with D unresolved. The V gene lost 3 bases and the J gene lost 7 bases, with 13 bases spanning the gap. This CDR3 has 13 amino acids. Per the germline V gene, CDR1 is SEHNR and CDR2 is FQNEAQ (reference sequence). The CDR3 DNA reads as TGTGCCAGCAGCTTGGTCTACTCTCGTGAGCAGTACTTC. Translating it yields CASSLVYSREQYF.

V usage is TRBV14 and J usage is TRBJ1-2; no clear D gene. The CDR3 runs 15 residues. Trimming stripped 2 bases from V and 2 bases from J, with 12 bases between. Germline V gene sequence: CDR1 SGHDN, CDR2 FVKESK. The CDR3 nucleotides read TGTGCCAGCAGCCAAAACGGGAGGGAGAACTATGGCTACACCTTC. As protein: CASSQNGRENYGYTF.

This chain links TRBV5-4 with TRBJ1-2; 8 bases line up with TRBD1. V was pared by 7 bases and J by 6 bases, with 5 bases of the junction left unmatched. Germline values: CDR1 SGHNT, CDR2 YYREEE (reference sequence). This CDR3 comprises 12 residues. CDR3 in DNA: TGTGCCAGCCCAGGGGGCGCGGATGGCTACACCTTC. Translating it yields CASPGGADGYTF.

J is TRBJ2-7 and V is TRBV7-8, with 9 bases lining up with TRBD1. The V gene's germline CDR1 is SGHVS and CDR2 FQNEAQ. The CDR3 totals 14 residues. V lost 4 bases, J lost 3 bases, and 4 bases stayed unmatched. CDR3 nucleotide sequence: TGTGCCAGCAGCTCCCGGGACAGGGTCTACGAGCAGTACTTC. Its protein is CASSSRDRVYEQYF.

The chain carries TRBV6-1 and TRBJ1-1; 8 bases fit TRBD1. The germline V gene has CDR1 MNHNS and CDR2 SASEGT. The CDR3 sequence is 14 residues long. Germline trimming cut 6 bases from V and 3 bases from J; bases unmatched to any gene: 6. The DNA for the CDR3 is TGTGCCAGCAGATACCAGGGGGCGGACACTGAAGCTTTCTTT. Protein sequence: CASRYQGADTEAFF.

This chain links TRBV4-3 with TRBJ2-7; D perhaps matches TRBD2 (5 bases). This CDR3 has 16 amino acids. Germline V gene data show CDR1 as LGHNA and CDR2 as YSLEER. V was clipped by 0 bases and J by 4 bases, with 16 bases between them. The CDR3: CASSQDGGSKMYEQYF. In DNA, the CDR3 is TGCGCCAGCAGCCAAGATGGAGGATCAAAAATGTACGAGCAGTACTTC.

This clone was observed a few times. The genes are TRBV28 and TRBJ1-5; possibly TRBD1 for D (5 bases). This CDR3 spans 15 amino acids. V was pared by 4 bases and J by 4 bases, with 14 bases between. Per the germline V gene, CDR1 is MDHEN and CDR2 is SYDVKM. CDR3 nucleotide sequence: TGTGCCAGCAGTTGGATCCGGGCAGGGAATCAGCCCCAGCATTTT. It encodes CASSWIRAGNQPQHF. The variable domain in full, completed from reference TRBV28 and TRBJ1-5, reads DVKVTQSSRYLVKRTGEKVFLECVQDMDHENMFWYRQDPGLGLRLIYFSYDVKMKEKGDIPEGYSVSREKKERFSLILESASTNQTSMYLCASSWIRAGNQPQHFGDGTRLSIL.

The rearrangement joins TRBV7-3 to TRBJ2-1; a weak D match, TRBD2 (5 bases). Germline V lookup: CDR1 SGHTA, CDR2 FQGTGA. Trimming left V 2 bases short and J 5 bases short, with 7 bases between. This CDR3 comprises 13 residues. CDR3: CASSLRLNNEQFF. Written as DNA, the CDR3 is TGTGCCAGCAGCTTACGACTAAACAATGAGCAGTTCTTC.

The gene calls are TRBV7-6 and TRBJ2-5, with D perhaps given as TRBD1 or TRBD2 (7 bases each). The germline V gene has CDR1 SGHVS and CDR2 FNYEAQ. The CDR3 consists of 15 residues. V was shortened by 1 base and J by 4 bases, with 13 bases between the two germline ends. This CDR3 is CASSLEPRGGETQYF. DNA for the CDR3: TGTGCCAGCAGCTTAGAACCCAGGGGGGGAGAGACCCAGTACTTC.

The CDR3 spells CASAPPLAEIYNEQFF. The CDR3 bases are TGTGCCAGCGCCCCCCCACTAGCGGAGATCTACAATGAGCAGTTCTTC. The chain employs TRBV18 and TRBJ2-1, with TRBD2 matching 8 bases. The CDR3 is 16 amino acids. Unmatched junction bases numbered 12, after V lost 8 bases and J lost 3 bases. CDR1 is KGHSH, CDR2 LQKENI, per germline.

The chain has TRBV19 and TRBJ1-2; TRBD1 is a possible D gene (5 bases). The germline V gene encodes CDR1 LNHDA and CDR2 SQIVND (reference sequence). Trimming left V 7 bases short and J 5 bases short, with 17 bases between. The CDR3 consists of 14 residues. This CDR3 is CASNPGVTSYGYTF. CDR3 sequence (DNA): TGTGCCAGTAATCCGGGGGTAACCTCGTATGGCTACACCTTC.

The V gene is TRBV9, the J gene TRBJ2-6, with D perhaps TRBD1 (6 bases). There are 18 residues in the CDR3. V was cut by 2 bases and J by 0 bases, with 15 bases left in between. CDR1 and CDR2 from the germline V gene are SGDLS and YYNGEE. CDR3 sequence reads: CASSVRDTPSSGANVLTF. The CDR3, as DNA: TGTGCCAGCAGCGTCCGGGACACACCATCCTCTGGGGCCAACGTCCTGACTTTC. Based on the CDR3 plus reference TRBV9 and TRBJ2-6, the full variable domain is DSGVTQTPKHLITATGQRVTLRCSPRSGDLSVYWYQQSLDQGLQFLIQYYNGEERAKGNILERFSAQQFPDLHSELNLSSLELGDSALYFCASSVRDTPSSGANVLTFGAGSRLTVL.

This clone occurred once. This chain connects TRBV21-1 to TRBJ1-3; TRBD1 is the table's D call and was not checked against the DNA. TRBV21-1 is noted as a pseudogene. The CDR3 extends over 18 amino acids. CDR3 DNA: TGTGCCAGCAGCAGGGCTATAGGGGCAGGTATGGATGGAAACACCATATATTTT. Its protein is CASSRAIGAGMDGNTIYF.

The chain joins TRBV30 to TRBJ2-7, with TRBD2 matching over 10 bases. The ends lost 3 bases at V and 2 bases at J; junction bases unmatched: 4. The CDR3 contains 14 residues. The V gene's germline CDR1 is GTSNPN and CDR2 SVGIG (reference sequence). The CDR3 DNA reads TGTGCCTGGAGCCAAGGGACTAGCGCCTACGAGCAGTACTTC. Its translation: CAWSQGTSAYEQYF.

The V gene is TRBV25-1, the J gene TRBJ2-7, with D perhaps matching TRBD1 (5 bases). The CDR3 contains 13 residues. Germline V lookup: CDR1 MGHDK, CDR2 SYGVNS. The germline V and J ends were trimmed by 9 bases and 8 bases, with 20 bases remaining between them. The CDR3 nucleotides are TGTGCCAGTCAACCGCACTCAGGGTTACAGCAGTACTTC. Its protein product is CASQPHSGLQQYF.

This clone has just a few counts. This chain joins TRBV6-5 and TRBJ1-1; D is possibly TRBD1 (5 bases). There are 14 residues in the CDR3. The germline CDR1 and CDR2 sequences are MNHEY and SVGAGI. Trimming removed 3 bases from V and 0 bases from J, with 8 bases in between. CDR3 residues: CASSYSTVNTEAFF. The CDR3 nucleotides read TGTGCCAGCAGTTATTCGACAGTGAACACTGAAGCTTTCTTT.

The rearrangement links TRBV7-9 to TRBJ1-2, with a weak D call TRBD1 (6 bases). Germline V CDR1 and CDR2: SEHNR, FQNEAQ (reference sequence). CDR3 length: 13 amino acids. V lost 4 bases, J lost 4 bases, and 10 bases lay in between. This chain's CDR3 is CASSSTGPYGYTF. CDR3 DNA: TGTGCCAGCAGCTCAACAGGGCCCTATGGCTACACCTTC.

The V call is TRBV4-3, the J call TRBJ1-2; TRBD1 matches at 7 bases. Trimming took 4 bases from V and 8 from J; bases not matched to a gene: 10. CDR3 length equals 14 residues. Germline V gene sequence: CDR1 LGHNA, CDR2 YSLEER. In DNA form, the CDR3 reads TGCGCCAGCAGCCCTGACAGGGAAATCGGCGGCTACACCTTC. It codes for CASSPDREIGGYTF.

In its sample, this clone was seen once. The chain carries TRBV5-4 and TRBJ2-1; 7 bases line up with TRBD2. This CDR3 is built from 15 residues. Trimming took 4 bases from V and 6 from J; bases not matched to a gene: 10. From germline, CDR1 is SGHNT and CDR2 YYREEE (reference sequence). Written as DNA, the CDR3 is TGTGCCAGCAGCCCGCAGGCGGGAGTTTTCAATGAGCAGTTCTTC. Translating it yields CASSPQAGVFNEQFF.

This clone was found once. This sequence joins TRBV18 and TRBJ2-7; D is unclear. Germline assignment: CDR1 KGHSH and CDR2 LQKENI. The CDR3 runs 15 residues. Trimming left V 6 bases short and J 2 bases short, with 17 bases between. The CDR3 DNA is TGTGCCAGCTCCTCCTCGACGGCCCGCACCTACGAGCAGTACTTC. Its translation is CASSSSTARTYEQYF.

This rearrangement joins TRBV5-1 to TRBJ2-5; 7 bases fit TRBD1. CDR1 and CDR2 (germline): SGHRS, YFSETQ. V lost 3 bases and J lost 2; bases outside the gene matches: 25. This CDR3 region has 21 residues. The CDR3 nucleotides read TGCGCCAGCAGCTGGGGGATACTAACAGGGGACCATGAAACGCTACAAGAGACCCAGTACTTC. This gives the protein CASSWGILTGDHETLQETQYF.

The V gene is TRBV6-5, the J gene TRBJ1-5; weak D call: TRBD1 (6 bases). Germline CDR1 reads MNHEY; CDR2 reads SVGAGI. The CDR3 has 15 residues. The germline V and J ends were trimmed by 6 bases and 0 bases, with 12 bases remaining between them. In DNA, the CDR3 is TGTGCCAGCAGGCGCGAAGGGGGTAGCAATCAGCCCCAGCATTTT. This codes for CASRREGGSNQPQHF.

The gene calls are TRBV15 and TRBJ2-1, with TRBD2 as a possible D gene (6 bases). The germline CDR1 and CDR2 sequences are LNHNV and YYDKDF (reference sequence). The CDR3 is 13 amino acids. Between the trimmed V and J ends, which lost 5 bases and 2 bases, there was a span of 7 bases. The CDR3 protein is CATSGTPYNEQFF. CDR3 coding DNA: TGTGCCACCAGCGGGACTCCCTACAATGAGCAGTTCTTC.

The chain links TRBV7-2 to TRBJ2-1; TRBD2 matches 7 bases. CDR1 SGHTA and CDR2 FQGNSA come from the germline V gene. After removal of 2 bases from V and 8 bases from J, the junction contained 6 bases not matched to a gene. The CDR3 is 14 residues long. This chain's CDR3 is CASSLTAGRDEQFF. CDR3 sequence (DNA): TGTGCCAGCAGCTTAACAGCGGGAAGGGATGAGCAGTTCTTC.

The chain combines TRBV28 with TRBJ2-7; D not resolved. V lost 0 bases and J 0 bases, leaving 6 bases between the germline ends. Germline V gives CDR1 MDHEN, CDR2 SYDVKM. CDR3 length: 14 residues. CDR3: CASSLWTSSYEQYF. The DNA of the CDR3 is TGTGCCAGCAGTTTATGGACGTCCTCCTACGAGCAGTACTTC.

J is TRBJ2-5 and V is TRBV2; D not certain. This CDR3 is 12 amino acids long. V lost 6 bases, J lost 1 base, and 6 bases lay in between. The germline gives CDR1 SNHLY, CDR2 FYNNEI. CDR3 sequence reads: CASRQAQETQYF. CDR3 nucleotides: TGTGCCAGCAGGCAAGCCCAAGAGACCCAGTACTTC.